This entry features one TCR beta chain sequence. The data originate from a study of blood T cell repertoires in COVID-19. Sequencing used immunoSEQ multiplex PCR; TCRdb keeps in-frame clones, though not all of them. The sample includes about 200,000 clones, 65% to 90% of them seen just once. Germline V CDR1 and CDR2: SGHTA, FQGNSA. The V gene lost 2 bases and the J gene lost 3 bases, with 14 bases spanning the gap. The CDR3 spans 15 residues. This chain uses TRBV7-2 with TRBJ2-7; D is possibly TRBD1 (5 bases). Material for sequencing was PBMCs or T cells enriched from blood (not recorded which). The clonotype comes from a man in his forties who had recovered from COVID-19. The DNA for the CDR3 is TGTGCCAGCAGCTTAAACACAGGCGCGTTCTACGAGCAGTACTTC. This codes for CASSLNTGAFYEQYF.